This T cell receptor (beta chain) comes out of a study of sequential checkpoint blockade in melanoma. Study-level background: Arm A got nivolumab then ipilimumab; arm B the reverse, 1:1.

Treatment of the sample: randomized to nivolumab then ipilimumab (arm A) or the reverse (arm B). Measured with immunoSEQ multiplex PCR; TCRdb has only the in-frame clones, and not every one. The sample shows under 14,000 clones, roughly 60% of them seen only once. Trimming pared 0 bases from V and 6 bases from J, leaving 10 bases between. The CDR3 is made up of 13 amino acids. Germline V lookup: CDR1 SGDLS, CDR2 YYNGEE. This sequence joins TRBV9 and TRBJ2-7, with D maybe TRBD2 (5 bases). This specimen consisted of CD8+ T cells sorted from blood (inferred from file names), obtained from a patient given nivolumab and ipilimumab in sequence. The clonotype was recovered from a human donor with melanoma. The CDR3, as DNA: TGTGCCAGCAGCGTAGGGTTAGCGTTCGAGCAGTACTTC. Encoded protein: CASSVGLAFEQYF.